This T cell receptor beta chain was captured in a study of blood T cells in healthy people across ages. The donors, all healthy, were Caucasians living in Russia, aged about 6 to 90. The authors drew around 9.3 milliliters of peripheral blood from each donor. The study, taken as a whole, reports: In long-lived donors, naive CD4+ cell counts and diversity exceeded those of aged donors.

Together with a sample-barcoded 5' primer, a J-beta primer mix was included in a second PCR lasting about 7 to 11 cycles. The template-switch adaptor was a 5' adaptor with 12 random nucleotides. It tagged each cDNA molecule. TCRdb reprocessed the 5' RACE reads via MiXCR and lists one record per CDR3 protein. The top ten hold 35% to 40% of the sample, which has 660,000 or so distinct CDR3 sequences, 58% seen once. A word on this clonotype: Its antigen remains unknown.

The V end lost 5 bases, the J end lost 1 base, and 18 bases lay between the germline ends. This CDR3 has 18 residues. This receptor was taken from a man in his sixties in good health. The sequenced sample consisted of blood. The chain recombines TRBV12-3 or TRBV12-4 with TRBJ1-6, with TRBD1 as a possible D gene (5 bases). The CDR3 DNA reads as TGTGCCAGCAGTCAACGGGGCCGGGGGGGTTCCTATAATTCACCCCTCCACTTT. It translates to CASSQRGRGGSYNSPLHF.